The rows below give T cell receptor beta chains drawn from one sample of a study of blood T cell repertoires in COVID-19. Data came from immunoSEQ multiplex PCR; TCRdb stores just in-frame clones and leaves some out. The data show under 150,000 clones, with about 79% seen just once and over 2.5% held by the top ten. Sequencing was carried out using PBMCs or T cells enriched from blood (not recorded which). All receptors come from a woman aged 45-59 years who had recovered from COVID-19. The CDR3 runs from the conserved cysteine through the conserved F or W. Fields, in order: V gene, D gene, J gene, clone size, CDR3 DNA, CDR3 protein. The D gene is left open where the match is weak. Expanded clones get a size class; other rows say once, few or many, or leave the size out.

TRBV2	.	TRBJ1-5	.	TGTGCCAGCAGTGAAATTGCCCGAGATCAGCCCCAGCATTTT	CASSEIARDQPQHF
TRBV10-2	.	TRBJ1-5	.	TGCGCCAGCAGTGACAGTAGCAATCAGCCCCAGCATTTT	CASSDSSNQPQHF
TRBV13	.	TRBJ2-1	.	TGTGCCAGCAGCTTAGGTGGGGGGGCATCAAATGAGCAGTTCTTC	CASSLGGGASNEQFF
TRBV29-1	TRBD1	TRBJ2-3	.	TGCAGCGTTGCTTTGTCGCACACCGGGACAGACCCCACAGATACGCAGTATTTT	CSVALSHTGTDPTDTQYF
TRBV7-9	TRBD2	TRBJ2-1	.	TGTGCCAGCAGCTTAGGGGGACTAGTCATAAACTGGGGTGAGCAGTTCTTC	CASSLGGLVINWGEQFF
TRBV2	TRBD1	TRBJ1-2	.	TGTGCCAGCGAGGGGGCAGGCCGCTATGGCTACACCTTC	CASEGAGRYGYTF
TRBV21-1	.	TRBJ1-1	.	TGTGCCAGCCAACAGGTGTATAAGAACACTGAAGCTTTCTTT	CASQQVYKNTEAFF
TRBV2	.	TRBJ2-2	.	TGTGCCAGCAGCCCACAGGGTTTTAGGGCCGGGGAGCTGTTTTTT	CASSPQGFRAGELFF
TRBV7-8	.	TRBJ1-6	.	TGTGCCAGCAGCTCTGGACCCAACGGGGCACCCCTCCACTTT	CASSSGPNGAPLHF
TRBV6-5	TRBD2	TRBJ2-1	.	TGTGCCATAACAGCGGGGGGCTCCTACAATGAGCAGTTCTTC	CAITAGGSYNEQFF
TRBV4-1	TRBD1	TRBJ2-1	.	TGCGCCAGCAGCCAAGACGAGGGACAGGTCAATGAGCAGTTCTTC	CASSQDEGQVNEQFF
TRBV3-1/TRBV3-2	.	TRBJ1-2	.	TGTGCCAGCAGCCTGTCAGGCGACCTCTATGGCTACACCTTC	CASSLSGDLYGYTF
TRBV28	.	TRBJ2-5	once	TGTGCCAGCAGTTCATGGGGCAATAAAGAGACCCAGTACTTC	CASSSWGNKETQYF
TRBV11-2	.	TRBJ1-5	few	TGTGCCAGCAGCCGACAGGCAAGCAATCAGCCCCAGCATTTT	CASSRQASNQPQHF
TRBV19	TRBD1	TRBJ1-4	.	TGTGCCAGTAATTCACAGGGGGCTAATGAAAAACTGTTTTTT	CASNSQGANEKLFF
TRBV9	.	TRBJ1-1	once	TGTGCCAGCAGCCCAGGACAGCTGAACACTGAAGCTTTCTTT	CASSPGQLNTEAFF
TRBV19	.	TRBJ1-5	many	TGTGCCAGTAGTCCGCCGGACAGCTTGACGCCCCAGCATTTT	CASSPPDSLTPQHF